This T cell receptor beta chain was profiled in a study of cytomegalovirus exposure and HLA in healthy donors. About the study: Ancestry clustering placed more than 80% of 350 to 500 genotyped donors in the Caucasian-associated cluster. Study-level results: More than 150 TCR beta chains were listed as cytomegalovirus-associated. Certain sequence variants were highly shared and formed a cluster, and this cluster was likely a sequencing artifact. Upon later analysis, TCR association rates were observed to vary by HLA locus, being highest for DRB1 and lowest for HLA-C.

The CDR3 totals 12 residues. Germline V gene lookup returns CDR1 MNHEY and CDR2 SVGAGI. Trimming shortened V by 8 bases and J by 6 bases, and 8 bases separated the two germline ends. A word on this clone: What it binds is not known.

Researchers ran the PCR with 60 Vbeta and 13 Jbeta primers. Using immunoSEQ multiplex PCR, the repertoire was profiled, and TCRdb retains in-frame clones only, with some absent. Found here are a few hundred thousand clones, about 80% of them singletons; the top ten hold roughly 0.3%. The sequence was obtained from a girl aged 2 to 9 in good health and CMV-seronegative. The sequenced material came from PBMCs. The chain carries TRBV6-5 and TRBJ1-6; tentatively, D is TRBD1 (5 bases). The CDR3 DNA reads TGTGCCAGCGCCAGGGTTAATTCACCCCTCCACTTT. Residues: CASARVNSPLHF.